Here is one T cell receptor (beta chain) with its context. The data derive from a study of TIL therapy for anti-PD-1-resistant metastatic lung cancer. CDR3 length: 16 residues. V shed 2 bases and J 4 bases; nucleotides not matched to a gene: 7. Germline V gene lookup returns CDR1 SNHLY and CDR2 FYNNEI. The libraries were made with immunoSEQ v3. The repertoire was sequenced with immunoSEQ multiplex PCR; TCRdb's copy has only in-frame clones and lacks some. The profile shows about 60,000 clones, around 87% of them singletons. Time point meaning: pre-treatment sample, taken before nivolumab and TIL therapy.

This receptor was obtained from a person aged 25-85 years with non-small cell lung cancer. The specimen comprised blood, sampled at baseline. The chain combines TRBV2 with TRBJ2-7, with TRBD1 identical over 11 bases. The CDR3 coding sequence is TGTGCCAGCAGTGAAACCCGGACAGGGGGCTCGTACGAGCAGTACTTC. The encoded protein is CASSETRTGGSYEQYF.